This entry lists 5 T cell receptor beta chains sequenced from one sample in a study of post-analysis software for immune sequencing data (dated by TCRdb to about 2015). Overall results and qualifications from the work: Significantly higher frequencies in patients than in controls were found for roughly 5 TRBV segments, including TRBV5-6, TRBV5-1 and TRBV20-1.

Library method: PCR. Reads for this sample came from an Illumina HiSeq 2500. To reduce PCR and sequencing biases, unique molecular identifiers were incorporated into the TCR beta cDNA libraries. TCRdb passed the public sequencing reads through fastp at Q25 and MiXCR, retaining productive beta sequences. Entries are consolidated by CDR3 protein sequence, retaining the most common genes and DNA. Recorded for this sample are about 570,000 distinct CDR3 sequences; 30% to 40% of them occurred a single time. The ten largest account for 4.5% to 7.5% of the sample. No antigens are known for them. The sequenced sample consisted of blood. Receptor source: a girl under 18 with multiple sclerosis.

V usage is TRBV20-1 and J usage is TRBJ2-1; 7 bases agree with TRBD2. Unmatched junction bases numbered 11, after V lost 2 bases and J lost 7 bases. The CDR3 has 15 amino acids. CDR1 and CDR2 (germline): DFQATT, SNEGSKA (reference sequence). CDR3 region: CSARLSSGVGNEQFF. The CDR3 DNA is TGCAGTGCTAGACTATCCAGCGGGGTGGGAAATGAGCAGTTCTTC.

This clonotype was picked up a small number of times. The CDR3 DNA reads as TGTGCCAGCAGCCTCGAGGGGCGGCTAGCGGGCTACGAGCAGTACTTC. This codes for CASSLEGRLAGYEQYF. This rearrangement joins TRBV21-1 to TRBJ2-7; TRBD2, as called in the table, went unchecked against the DNA. TRBV21-1 is flagged as a pseudogene. The CDR3 totals 16 residues.

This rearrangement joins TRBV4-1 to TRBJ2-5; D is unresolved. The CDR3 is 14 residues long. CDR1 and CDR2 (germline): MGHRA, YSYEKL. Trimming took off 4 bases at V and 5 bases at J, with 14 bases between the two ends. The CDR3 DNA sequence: TGCGCCAGCAGCCCCCCAGCCGGGCACGAGACCCAGTACTTC. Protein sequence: CASSPPAGHETQYF.

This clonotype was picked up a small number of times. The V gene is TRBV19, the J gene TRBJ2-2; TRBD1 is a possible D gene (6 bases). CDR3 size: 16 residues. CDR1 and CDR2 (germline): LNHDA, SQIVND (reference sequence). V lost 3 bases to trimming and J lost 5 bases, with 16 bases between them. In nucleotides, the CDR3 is TGTGCCAGTAGTATGCTAACAGGGATCGGAACCGGGGAGCTGTTTTTT. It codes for CASSMLTGIGTGELFF.

CDR3 DNA: TGTGCCAGCAGTGCCGCTACAATGAAGCAGTTCTTC. It codes for CASSAATMKQFF. V usage is TRBV12-3 or TRBV12-4 and J usage is TRBJ2-1, with D unresolved. V was trimmed by 5 bases and J by 11 bases, leaving 13 bases between them. The CDR3 sequence is 12 residues long.